The rows below give T cell receptor beta chains drawn from one sample of a study of blood T cell repertoires in COVID-19. Clones were read by immunoSEQ multiplex PCR, and TCRdb kept only the in-frame ones, dropping some. Among 160,000 or so clones listed, 81% were seen once. Sequencing was performed on PBMCs or T cells enriched from blood (not recorded which). These receptors were collected from a woman aged 40 to 49 with acute COVID-19. Each CDR3 is given with its conserved first and last residue. The order of the fields is clone size, V gene, J gene, D gene, CDR3 DNA, CDR3 protein. The D gene is left open where the match is weak. Size values are once, few and many counts, or a class for expanded clones, and some rows have none.

.,TRBV5-1,TRBJ2-3,TRBD2,TGCGCCAGCAGCGGTAGGCGGGAGATTGGAGATACGCAGTATTTT,CASSGRREIGDTQYF
.,TRBV7-9,TRBJ2-7,TRBD2,TGTGCCAGCAGCTTAGTCGGGACTAGCATCCACGAGCAGTACTTC,CASSLVGTSIHEQYF
.,TRBV7-9,TRBJ2-3,TRBD2,TGTGCCAGCAGCCCTACTAGCGTAATAAACGGGGATACGCAGTATTTT,CASSPTSVINGDTQYF
.,TRBV6-5,TRBJ2-7,.,TGTGCCAGCAGCCTCGACAGACCCTACGAGCAGTACTTC,CASSLDRPYEQYF
.,TRBV21-1,TRBJ2-6,.,TGTGCCAACTTGGACAGGGAGGTACCTGGGGCCAACGTCCTGACTTTC,CANLDREVPGANVLTF
.,TRBV7-9,TRBJ2-7,.,TGTGCCAGCAGCTTAGTGGACAGTTCTGCCTACGAGCAGTACTTC,CASSLVDSSAYEQYF
.,TRBV11-3,TRBJ2-3,.,TGTGCCAGCAGCCAAGGCGGGACAGATACGCAGTATTTT,CASSQGGTDTQYF
.,TRBV18,TRBJ1-1,.,TGTGCCAGCTCACCTGCAGGTGGCACTGAAGCTTTCTTT,CASSPAGGTEAFF
.,TRBV13,TRBJ1-6,.,TGTGCCAGCAGCTGGGGGGGCTCACCCCTCCACTTT,CASSWGGSPLHF
.,TRBV6-8,TRBJ1-2,.,TGTGCCAGCAGTTACTCGACCTCAGGTGTCTATGGCTACACCTTC,CASSYSTSGVYGYTF
.,TRBV6-1,TRBJ2-7,TRBD2,TGTGCCAGCAGTGAATCGGGGGGTGGTCTTACCTCCTACGAGCAGTACTTC,CASSESGGGLTSYEQYF
medium-sized,TRBV29-1,TRBJ2-7,TRBD2,TGCAGCGTTGAGACTAGCGGAACCTACGAGCAGTACTTC,CSVETSGTYEQYF
.,TRBV28,TRBJ1-2,TRBD1,TGTGCCAGCAGTTTAGGCGGACAGGGGGCGTTCTATGGCTACACCTTC,CASSLGGQGAFYGYTF
.,TRBV19,TRBJ2-1,TRBD2,TGTGCCACCAGGAGGCCCGTTGGACTAGCGGGAGAGGGGGGATACAATGAGCAGTTCTTC,CATRRPVGLAGEGGYNEQFF